The present T cell receptor beta chain was sequenced within a study of cytomegalovirus exposure and HLA in healthy donors. Notes on the study in general: Later work found most CMV-associated TCR beta chains apparently HLA-restricted.

PCR employed 60 Vbeta and 13 Jbeta primers. Only in-frame clones appear in the TCRdb table, and some are missing; sequencing was by immunoSEQ multiplex PCR. The sample consists of approximately 110,000 clones, roughly 85% of them appearing once. This clone was detected a few times. Its specificity is unknown. Input material: PBMCs. The sequence came from a woman in her forties in good health and CMV-seronegative.

The DNA for the CDR3 is TGTGCCAGCAGGGCATCAAGGGGGCCCCCTGGCCCTGGAAACACCATATATTTT. This encodes CASRASRGPPGPGNTIYF. The chain combines TRBV11-2 with TRBJ1-3; 7 nucleotides line up with TRBD1. Germline V gene sequence: CDR1 SGHAT, CDR2 FQNNGV. Trimming at V came to 6 bases and at J to 2 bases, leaving 16 bases not matched to a gene. This CDR3 has 18 residues.